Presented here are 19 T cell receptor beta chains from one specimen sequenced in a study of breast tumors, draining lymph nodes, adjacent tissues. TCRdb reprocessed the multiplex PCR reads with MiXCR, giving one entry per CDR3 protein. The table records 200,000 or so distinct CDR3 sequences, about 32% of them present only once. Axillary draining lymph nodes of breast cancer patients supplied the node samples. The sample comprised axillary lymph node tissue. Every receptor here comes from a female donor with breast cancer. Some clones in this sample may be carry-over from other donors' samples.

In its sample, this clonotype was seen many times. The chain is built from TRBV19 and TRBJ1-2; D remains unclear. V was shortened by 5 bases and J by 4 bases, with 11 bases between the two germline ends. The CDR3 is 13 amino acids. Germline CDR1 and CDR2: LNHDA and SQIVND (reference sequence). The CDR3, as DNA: TGTGCCAGTAGTCCACATTCCCGCTATGGCTACACCTTC. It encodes CASSPHSRYGYTF.

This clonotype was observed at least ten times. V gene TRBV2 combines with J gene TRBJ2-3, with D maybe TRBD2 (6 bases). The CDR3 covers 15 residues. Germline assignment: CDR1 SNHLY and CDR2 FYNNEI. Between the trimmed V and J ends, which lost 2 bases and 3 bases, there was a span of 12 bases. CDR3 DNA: TGTGCCAGCAGTGAATGGGTAGCGGATACAGATACGCAGTATTTT. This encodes CASSEWVADTDTQYF.

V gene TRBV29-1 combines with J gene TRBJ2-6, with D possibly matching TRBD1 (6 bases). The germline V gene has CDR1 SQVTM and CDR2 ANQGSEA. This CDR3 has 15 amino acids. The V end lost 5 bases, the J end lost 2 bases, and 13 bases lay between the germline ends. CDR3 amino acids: CSVPYGGTGANVLTF. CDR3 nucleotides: TGCAGCGTTCCCTATGGGGGCACTGGGGCCAACGTCCTGACTTTC.

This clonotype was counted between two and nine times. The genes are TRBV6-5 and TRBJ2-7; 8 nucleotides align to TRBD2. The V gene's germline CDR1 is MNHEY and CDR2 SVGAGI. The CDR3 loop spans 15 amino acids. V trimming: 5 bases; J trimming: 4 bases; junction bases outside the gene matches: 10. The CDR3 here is CASSHKSGGWYEQYF. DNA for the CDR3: TGTGCCAGCAGTCACAAATCGGGGGGGTGGTACGAGCAGTACTTC.

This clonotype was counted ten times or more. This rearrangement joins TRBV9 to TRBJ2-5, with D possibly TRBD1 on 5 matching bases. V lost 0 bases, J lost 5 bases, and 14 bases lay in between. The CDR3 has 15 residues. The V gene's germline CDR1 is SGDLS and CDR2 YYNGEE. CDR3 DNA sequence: TGTGCCAGCAGCGTAGACGGCAGGGCCGCGGAGACCCAGTACTTC. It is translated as CASSVDGRAAETQYF.

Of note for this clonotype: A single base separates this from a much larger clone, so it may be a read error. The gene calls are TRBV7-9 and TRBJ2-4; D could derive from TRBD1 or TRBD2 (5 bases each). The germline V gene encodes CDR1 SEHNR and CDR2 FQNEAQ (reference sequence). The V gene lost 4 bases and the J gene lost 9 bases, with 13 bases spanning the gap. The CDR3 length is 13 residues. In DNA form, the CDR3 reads TGTGCCAGCAGCTCTGGGGACGTTCGCATTCAGTACTTC. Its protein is CASSSGDVRIQYF.

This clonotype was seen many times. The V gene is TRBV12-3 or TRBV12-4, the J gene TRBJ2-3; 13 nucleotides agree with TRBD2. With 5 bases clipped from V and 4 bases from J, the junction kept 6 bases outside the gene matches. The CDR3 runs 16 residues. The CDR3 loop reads CASSPGLAGAPDTQYF. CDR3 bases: TGTGCCAGCAGTCCCGGACTAGCGGGAGCCCCAGATACGCAGTATTTT.

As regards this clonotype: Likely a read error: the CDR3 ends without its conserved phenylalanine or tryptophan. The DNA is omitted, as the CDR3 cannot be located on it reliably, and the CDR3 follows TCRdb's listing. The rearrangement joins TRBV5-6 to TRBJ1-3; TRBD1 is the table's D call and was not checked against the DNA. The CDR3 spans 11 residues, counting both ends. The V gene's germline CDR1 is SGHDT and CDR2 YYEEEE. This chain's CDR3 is CASSLDPGAHT.

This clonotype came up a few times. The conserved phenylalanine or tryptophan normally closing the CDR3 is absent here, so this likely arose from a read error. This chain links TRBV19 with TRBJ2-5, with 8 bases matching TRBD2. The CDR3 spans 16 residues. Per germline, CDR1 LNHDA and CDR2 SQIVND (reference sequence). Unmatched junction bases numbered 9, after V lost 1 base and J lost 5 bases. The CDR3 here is CASSIGARGAGETQYS. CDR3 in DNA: TGTGCCAGTAGTATAGGGGCGCGGGGGGCCGGGGAGACCCAGTACTCC.

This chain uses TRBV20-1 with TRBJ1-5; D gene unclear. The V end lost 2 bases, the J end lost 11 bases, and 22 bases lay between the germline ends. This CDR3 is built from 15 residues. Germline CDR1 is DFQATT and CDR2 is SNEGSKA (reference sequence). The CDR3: CSARLASGAQETQHF. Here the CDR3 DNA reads TGCAGTGCTAGATTGGCTAGCGGAGCACAAGAGACCCAGCATTTT.

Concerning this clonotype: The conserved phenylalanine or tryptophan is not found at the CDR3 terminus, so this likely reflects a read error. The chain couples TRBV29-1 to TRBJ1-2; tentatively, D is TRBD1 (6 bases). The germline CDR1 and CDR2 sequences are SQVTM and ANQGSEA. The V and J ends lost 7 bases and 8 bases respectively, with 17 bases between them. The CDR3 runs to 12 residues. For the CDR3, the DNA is TGCAGCGCGGCCTGGGGGGCGACGGGCTACACCCTC. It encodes CSAAWGATGYTL.

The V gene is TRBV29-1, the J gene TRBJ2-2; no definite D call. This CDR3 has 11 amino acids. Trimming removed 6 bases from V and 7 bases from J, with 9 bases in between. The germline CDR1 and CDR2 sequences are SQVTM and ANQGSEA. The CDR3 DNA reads TGCAGCGTGGAAAAAAGCGGGGAGCTGTTTTTT. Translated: CSVEKSGELFF.

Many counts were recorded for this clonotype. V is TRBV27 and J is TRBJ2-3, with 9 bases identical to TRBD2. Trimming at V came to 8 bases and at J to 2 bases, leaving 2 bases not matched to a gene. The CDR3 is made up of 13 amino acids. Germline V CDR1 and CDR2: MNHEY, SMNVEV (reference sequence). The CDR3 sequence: CASGLAFTDTQYF. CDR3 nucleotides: TGTGCCAGCGGACTAGCGTTCACAGATACGCAGTATTTT.

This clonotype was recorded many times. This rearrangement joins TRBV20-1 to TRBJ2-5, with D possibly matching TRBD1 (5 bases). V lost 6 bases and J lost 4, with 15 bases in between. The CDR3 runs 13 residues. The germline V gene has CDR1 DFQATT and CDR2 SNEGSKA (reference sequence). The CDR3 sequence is CSADGHPGETQYF. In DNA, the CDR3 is TGCAGTGCAGATGGACACCCGGGAGAGACCCAGTACTTC.

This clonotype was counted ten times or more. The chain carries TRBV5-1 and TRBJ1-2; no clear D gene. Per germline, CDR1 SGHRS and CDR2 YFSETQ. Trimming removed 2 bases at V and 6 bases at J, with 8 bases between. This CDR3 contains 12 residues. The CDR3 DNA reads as TGCGCCAGCAGCTTTAATGGCGATGGCTACACCTTC. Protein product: CASSFNGDGYTF.

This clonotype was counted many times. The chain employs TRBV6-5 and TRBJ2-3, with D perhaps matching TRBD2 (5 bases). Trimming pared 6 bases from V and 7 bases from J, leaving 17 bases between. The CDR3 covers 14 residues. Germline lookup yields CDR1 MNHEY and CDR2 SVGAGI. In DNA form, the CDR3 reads TGTGCCAGCAGCGAGGGTCTAGTCAGCTATACGCAGTATTTT. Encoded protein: CASSEGLVSYTQYF.

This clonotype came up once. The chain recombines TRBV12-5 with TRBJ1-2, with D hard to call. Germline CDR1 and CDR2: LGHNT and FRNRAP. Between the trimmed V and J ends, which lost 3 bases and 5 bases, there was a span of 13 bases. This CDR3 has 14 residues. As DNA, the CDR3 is TGTGCTAGTGGTTTAGCCCTTCGCGAATATGGCTACACCTTC. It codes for CASGLALREYGYTF.

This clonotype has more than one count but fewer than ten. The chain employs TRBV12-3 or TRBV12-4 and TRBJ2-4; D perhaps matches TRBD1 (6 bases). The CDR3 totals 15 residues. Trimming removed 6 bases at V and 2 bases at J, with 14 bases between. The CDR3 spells CASSPTTGSKNIQYF. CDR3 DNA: TGTGCCAGCAGCCCTACAACAGGGTCCAAAAACATTCAGTACTTC.

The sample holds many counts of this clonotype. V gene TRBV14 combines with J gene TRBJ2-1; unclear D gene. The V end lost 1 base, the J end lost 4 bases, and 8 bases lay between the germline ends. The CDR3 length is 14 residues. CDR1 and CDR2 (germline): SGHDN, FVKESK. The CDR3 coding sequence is TGTGCCAGCAGCCAAGGGAGTCCGTACAATGAGCAGTTCTTC. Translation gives CASSQGSPYNEQFF.